The present T cell receptor beta chain was sequenced within a study of cytomegalovirus exposure and HLA in healthy donors. Turning to the study itself: The 120 validation repertoires were reported in a later analysis to have been generated on the same platform as the 666 first-cohort repertoires.

The CDR3 sequence is 14 residues long. The germline CDR1 and CDR2 sequences are SGHRS and YFSETQ. The V end was cut by 0 bases, the J end by 5 bases, with 11 bases between. In the case of this clone: The antigen is undetermined. In the same sample, other DNA sequences code for this CDR3.

Regarding the study as a whole: Cytomegalovirus-associated status was assigned to about 150 TCR beta chains.

Produced via immunoSEQ multiplex PCR; TCRdb's table is partial and in-frame only. The sample has 52,000 or so clones; roughly nine tenths are singletons. Sequenced material: PBMCs. This clonotype was obtained from a woman aged 18-29 years in good health and CMV-seronegative. This chain connects TRBV5-1 to TRBJ1-1, with D possibly being TRBD1 (6 bases). CDR3 sequence reads: CASSLVGGGTEAFF. The CDR3 coding sequence is TGCGCCAGCAGCTTGGTAGGGGGGGGAACTGAAGCTTTCTTT.